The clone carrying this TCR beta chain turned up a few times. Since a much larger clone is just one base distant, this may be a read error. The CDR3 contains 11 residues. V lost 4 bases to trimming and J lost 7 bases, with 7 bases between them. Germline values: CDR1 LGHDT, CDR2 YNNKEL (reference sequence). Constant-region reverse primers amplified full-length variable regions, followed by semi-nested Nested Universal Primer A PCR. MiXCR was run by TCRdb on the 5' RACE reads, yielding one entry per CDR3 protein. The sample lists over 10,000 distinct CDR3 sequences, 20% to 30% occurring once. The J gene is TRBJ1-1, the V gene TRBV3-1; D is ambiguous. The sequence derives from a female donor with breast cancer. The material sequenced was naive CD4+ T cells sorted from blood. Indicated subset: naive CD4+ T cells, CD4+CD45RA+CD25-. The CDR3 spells CASSRASEAFF. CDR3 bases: TGTGCCAGCAGCCGAGCCAGTGAAGCTTTCTTT.